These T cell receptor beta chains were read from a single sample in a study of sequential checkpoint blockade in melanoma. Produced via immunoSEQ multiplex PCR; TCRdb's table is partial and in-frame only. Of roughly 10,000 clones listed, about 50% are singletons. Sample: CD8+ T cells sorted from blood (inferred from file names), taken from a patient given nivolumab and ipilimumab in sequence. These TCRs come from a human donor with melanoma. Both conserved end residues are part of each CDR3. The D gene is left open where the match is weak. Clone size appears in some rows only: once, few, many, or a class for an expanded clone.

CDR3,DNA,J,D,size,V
CASTPGGYGYTF,TGTGCCAGTACCCCCGGAGGCTATGGCTACACCTTC,TRBJ1-2,.,.,TRBV19
CASHLGAYNEQFF,TGTGCCAGCCATCTGGGAGCCTACAATGAGCAGTTCTTC,TRBJ2-1,.,.,TRBV5-6
CASSQGPGSNQPQHF,TGCGCCAGCAGCCAAGGACCGGGGAGCAATCAGCCCCAGCATTTT,TRBJ1-5,.,.,TRBV4-1
CASSSRDRGFRREKLFF,TGTGCCAGCAGCTCCCGGGACAGGGGTTTTCGGAGGGAAAAACTGTTTTTT,TRBJ1-4,TRBD1,.,TRBV5-8
CASSQDRAGNIQYF,TGTGCCAGCAGCCAAGATCGAGCGGGAAACATTCAGTACTTC,TRBJ2-4,.,medium-sized,TRBV14
CASSSGTSPYNEQFF,TGTGCCAGCAGCTCCGGGACTAGCCCCTACAATGAGCAGTTCTTC,TRBJ2-1,TRBD2,.,TRBV7-7
CASSLVGGGDSTDTQYF,TGTGCCAGCAGCTTAGTAGGTGGGGGGGACTCGACAGATACGCAGTATTTT,TRBJ2-3,TRBD2,.,TRBV7-3
CASSKVRARGRGETQYF,TGTGCCAGCAGCAAAGTAAGAGCGAGGGGGCGAGGAGAGACCCAGTACTTC,TRBJ2-5,.,.,TRBV21-1
CASSLPEAGDPYEQYF,TGTGCCAGCAGCCTTCCTGAAGCGGGAGACCCCTACGAGCAGTACTTC,TRBJ2-7,TRBD2,.,TRBV4-2
CASSPWGENTEAFF,TGCGCCAGCAGTCCTTGGGGAGAGAACACTGAAGCTTTCTTT,TRBJ1-1,.,.,TRBV5-1
CASSDSGTATDTQYF,TGTGCCAGCAGTGACTCGGGGACAGCCACAGATACGCAGTATTTT,TRBJ2-3,TRBD1,.,TRBV6-4
CASSQDHGSGNTIYF,TGCGCCAGCAGCCAAGATCACGGGTCTGGAAACACCATATATTTT,TRBJ1-3,.,.,TRBV4-1
CASSQERGGVIQYF,TGTGCCAGCAGCCAAGAAAGAGGCGGGGTCATTCAGTACTTC,TRBJ2-4,.,few,TRBV7-8
CASSFGGGQAYNEQFF,TGTGCCAGCAGCTTTGGTGGTGGACAGGCCTACAATGAGCAGTTCTTC,TRBJ2-1,TRBD1,.,TRBV5-4
CASTFPGLADYNEQFF,TGTGCCAGTACCTTTCCGGGACTAGCAGACTACAATGAGCAGTTCTTC,TRBJ2-1,TRBD2,.,TRBV28
CASSLGQGLQPQHF,TGTGCCAGCAGCCTCGGACAGGGGCTTCAGCCCCAGCATTTT,TRBJ1-5,TRBD1,.,TRBV6-5
CASRGDRAYEQYF,TGCGCCAGCAGGGGGGACAGGGCATACGAGCAGTACTTC,TRBJ2-7,TRBD1,once,TRBV10-2
CASNIDLSNERFF,TGTGCCAGTAATATAGATCTGAGCAATGAGCGGTTCTTC,TRBJ2-1,.,.,TRBV19
CASSWDSSTDTQYF,TGTGCCAGCAGCTGGGACAGCTCCACAGATACGCAGTATTTT,TRBJ2-3,TRBD1,.,TRBV4-2
CASSHTGSPYYEQYF,TGCGCCAGCAGCCACACCGGGTCCCCTTATTACGAGCAGTACTTC,TRBJ2-7,.,few,TRBV4-3
CASSQTGQGYEQYF,TGCGCCAGCAGCCAGACGGGACAGGGTTACGAGCAGTACTTC,TRBJ2-7,TRBD1,.,TRBV4-3
CASSLELAGLDEQFF,TGTGCCAGCAGTTTAGAACTAGCGGGATTGGATGAGCAGTTCTTC,TRBJ2-1,TRBD2,.,TRBV27
CATDQGNGYTF,TGTGCCACCGACCAGGGGAATGGCTACACCTTC,TRBJ1-2,.,few,TRBV6-5
CASSLRGRVSNQPQHF,TGTGCCAGCAGTTTAAGGGGCAGGGTTAGCAATCAGCCCCAGCATTTT,TRBJ1-5,.,.,TRBV27
CASSDGTSGGKGADTQYF,TGTGCCAGCAGCGATGGGACTAGCGGGGGGAAGGGGGCGGATACGCAGTATTTT,TRBJ2-3,TRBD2,large,TRBV9
CASSIDDYRYNEQFF,TGTGCCAGTAGTATAGATGACTACCGTTACAATGAGCAGTTCTTC,TRBJ2-1,.,.,TRBV19
CASTFFQAGGTEAFF,TGTGCCAGCACCTTCTTCCAGGCAGGGGGCACTGAAGCTTTCTTT,TRBJ1-1,TRBD1,.,TRBV6-1
CASSFQSGANVLTF,TGTGCCAGCAGTTTTCAGTCCGGGGCCAACGTCCTGACTTTC,TRBJ2-6,.,few,TRBV27
CAVRDRGEQYF,TGTGCCGTGCGGGACAGGGGCGAGCAGTACTTC,TRBJ2-7,TRBD1,.,TRBV6-5
CASSELRTGSYGYTF,TGCGCCAGCAGTGAGTTGAGGACAGGGTCCTATGGCTACACCTTC,TRBJ1-2,TRBD1,few,TRBV10-2
CASSHTTGTRYGYTF,TGCGCCAGCAGCCACACGACAGGGACGAGGTATGGCTACACCTTC,TRBJ1-2,TRBD1,.,TRBV4-1
CASSWGLAGSYEQYF,TGTGCCAGCAGCTGGGGACTAGCGGGATCCTACGAGCAGTACTTC,TRBJ2-7,TRBD2,.,TRBV13
CASSAQVLDGASGNTIYF,TGTGCCAGTAGTGCCCAGGTCTTGGATGGTGCATCTGGAAACACCATATATTTT,TRBJ1-3,.,.,TRBV19
CASSPGLAGETNYEQYF,TGTGCCAGCAGCCCGGGACTAGCGGGAGAAACGAACTACGAGCAGTACTTC,TRBJ2-7,.,few,TRBV5-2
CASSPGLAGGGNEQFF,TGTGCCAGCAGCCCGGGACTAGCGGGAGGCGGCAATGAGCAGTTCTTC,TRBJ2-1,TRBD2,.,TRBV5-6
CASSYSRGTEAFF,TGTGCCAGCAGTTACTCGAGAGGCACTGAAGCTTTCTTT,TRBJ1-1,.,few,TRBV6-5
CASRQGRMMNTEAFF,TGCGCCAGCAGACAGGGGAGGATGATGAACACTGAAGCTTTCTTT,TRBJ1-1,TRBD1,.,TRBV5-1
CASSLSSGNYEQYF,TGTGCCAGCAGCTTATCTAGCGGGAACTACGAGCAGTACTTC,TRBJ2-7,TRBD2,.,TRBV11-3
CASSPRLSDEQFF,TGTGCCAGCAGCCCTCGACTGAGCGATGAGCAGTTCTTC,TRBJ2-1,.,once,TRBV7-6
CATFSSWREGLDEQYF,TGTGCCACCTTCAGTTCTTGGCGGGAGGGCCTAGACGAGCAGTACTTC,TRBJ2-7,TRBD2,.,TRBV27
CTSSFVHGLEETQYF,TGTACCAGCAGCTTTGTTCATGGTCTAGAAGAGACCCAGTACTTC,TRBJ2-5,.,.,TRBV11-1
CASRVVQGHTEAFF,TGTGCCAGCAGGGTGGTGCAGGGGCATACTGAAGCTTTCTTT,TRBJ1-1,.,once,TRBV27
CASNPAGLLSDTQYF,TGTGCCAGCAACCCTGCGGGACTCCTTTCGGATACGCAGTATTTT,TRBJ2-3,.,.,TRBV5-4
CASSEVGQATLLETQYF,TGTGCCAGCAGTGAAGTCGGACAGGCGACCCTCCTGGAGACCCAGTACTTC,TRBJ2-5,TRBD1,.,TRBV6-1
CASSEPGTTHPGEQYF,TGTGCCAGCAGCGAGCCCGGGACTACTCATCCGGGCGAGCAGTACTTC,TRBJ2-7,TRBD2,few,TRBV5-5
CATRPGGVDEQYF,TGTGCCACCAGACCCGGAGGAGTCGACGAGCAGTACTTC,TRBJ2-7,.,.,TRBV15
CASSETPGQGDQPQHF,TGTGCCAGCAGTGAAACTCCGGGACAGGGCGACCAGCCCCAGCATTTT,TRBJ1-5,TRBD1,few,TRBV6-1
CASSAGGSDEQFF,TGTGCCAGCAGCGCCGGGGGATCAGATGAGCAGTTCTTC,TRBJ2-1,.,.,TRBV9
CASSLLGGFGEKLFF,TGCGCCAGCAGCCTACTCGGGGGTTTCGGTGAAAAACTGTTTTTT,TRBJ1-4,.,once,TRBV5-1
CASSVGYYTEAFF,TGTGCCAGCAGCGTGGGCTACTACACTGAAGCTTTCTTT,TRBJ1-1,.,once,TRBV9
CASSQDRTGTGELFF,TGCGCCAGCAGCCAAGACAGGACAGGGACCGGGGAGCTGTTTTTT,TRBJ2-2,TRBD1,.,TRBV4-3
CASSPQGALGEAFF,TGTGCCAGCAGTCCGCAGGGGGCGCTGGGTGAAGCTTTCTTT,TRBJ1-1,TRBD1,.,TRBV6-1
CASNLQGSEQYF,TGTGCCAGCAACCTACAGGGATCCGAGCAGTACTTC,TRBJ2-7,.,.,TRBV5-4
CASSRTSGDTQYF,TGTGCCAGCAGCCGGACTAGCGGGGATACGCAGTATTTT,TRBJ2-3,TRBD2,.,TRBV7-8
CASSHLGTSGENNEQFF,TGTGCCAGCAGTCACCTAGGAACTAGCGGGGAAAACAATGAGCAGTTCTTC,TRBJ2-1,TRBD2,.,TRBV2
CASSVEASSYEQYF,TGTGCCAGCAGCGTAGAGGCTAGCTCCTACGAGCAGTACTTC,TRBJ2-7,.,.,TRBV9
CASSVTGDYEQYF,TGTGCCAGCAGTGTGACAGGGGACTACGAGCAGTACTTC,TRBJ2-7,TRBD1,.,TRBV28